The 18 T cell receptor beta chains given below trace back to one sample, sequenced in a study of cytomegalovirus exposure and HLA in healthy donors. The PCR employed 60 Vbeta primers together with 13 Jbeta primers. Some clones are missing from TCRdb's copy, which holds only in-frame ones; the method was immunoSEQ multiplex PCR. The data hold about 170,000 clones, with approximately 77% observed a single time. The sequencing sample was made of PBMCs. The receptors derive from a male donor in good health and CMV-seronegative.

The CDR3 nucleotides read TGTGCCAGCAGCCGCCTCAGGCAGAACGAAGCTTTCTTT. Translating gives CASSRLRQNEAFF. The rearrangement joins TRBV2 to TRBJ1-1; no firm D call. CDR1 and CDR2 from the germline V gene are SNHLY and FYNNEI. V was shortened by 6 bases and J by 8 bases, with 16 bases between the two germline ends. This CDR3 has 13 amino acids.

The count of this clone is one. The rearrangement joins TRBV5-6 to TRBJ2-7; tentative D call: TRBD1 (5 bases). V was shortened by 3 bases and J by 4 bases, with 17 bases between the two germline ends. CDR1 and CDR2 from the germline V gene are SGHDT and YYEEEE. The CDR3 has 15 residues. CDR3 sequence: CASSYPDKSGYEQYF. The CDR3 DNA reads TGTGCCAGCAGCTACCCGGACAAATCTGGTTACGAGCAGTACTTC. Together with reference TRBV5-6 and TRBJ2-7, the CDR3 gives the full variable domain: DAGVTQSPTHLIKTRGQQVTLRCSPKSGHDTVSWYQQALGQGPQFIFQYYEEEERQRGNFPDRFSGHQFPNYSSELNVNALLLGDSALYLCASSYPDKSGYEQYFGPGTRLTVT.

The chain uses TRBV7-6 and TRBJ2-5; no clear D gene. The germline gives CDR1 SGHVS, CDR2 FNYEAQ. V was shortened by 5 bases and J by 1 base, with 11 bases between the two germline ends. This CDR3 spans 14 amino acids. The CDR3 loop is CASSLRFAQETQYF. The CDR3 nucleotides are TGTGCCAGCAGCCTCAGGTTTGCCCAAGAGACCCAGTACTTC.

The chain joins TRBV6-5 to TRBJ2-1; TRBD2 agrees at 13 bases. V gave up 4 bases and J gave up 6 bases; unmatched junction bases: 3. Germline V gene data show CDR1 as MNHEY and CDR2 as SVGAGI. CDR3 length equals 15 residues. The CDR3: CASSSLAGGSNEQFF. CDR3 in DNA: TGTGCCAGCAGTTCACTAGCGGGAGGGAGCAATGAGCAGTTCTTC.

This clone has just a few counts. The chain has TRBV6-1 and TRBJ1-5; TRBD1 might be the D (6 bases). Trimming took off 5 bases at V and 12 bases at J, with 14 bases between the two ends. The CDR3 has 12 amino acids. Germline values: CDR1 MNHNS, CDR2 SASEGT. CDR3 DNA sequence: TGTGCCAGCAGTAGTCTACAGGGTTTCCAGCATTTT. Protein product: CASSSLQGFQHF.

The rearrangement uses TRBV7-9 and TRBJ2-2; maybe TRBD1 (5 bases). Between the trimmed V and J ends, which lost 5 bases and 3 bases, there was a span of 19 bases. The CDR3 loop spans 17 amino acids. CDR1 and CDR2 (germline): SEHNR, FQNEAQ (reference sequence). The DNA for the CDR3 is TGTGCCAGCAGCCCAAGGGGCTCTGTAAGGGACACCGGGGAGCTGTTTTTT. This codes for CASSPRGSVRDTGELFF. The full variable domain, its missing parts supplied by reference TRBV7-9 and TRBJ2-2, is DTGVSQNPRHKITKRGQNVTFRCDPISEHNRLYWYRQTLGQGPEFLTYFQNEAQLEKSRLLSDRFSAERPKGSFSTLEIQRTEQGDSAMYLCASSPRGSVRDTGELFFGEGSRLTVL.

This clone showed up just once. The chain employs TRBV10-3 and TRBJ2-7, with D maybe TRBD2 (5 bases). In germline, CDR1 is ENHRY, CDR2 SYGVKD. Trimming took off 2 bases at V and 3 bases at J, with 8 bases between the two ends. The CDR3 consists of 13 residues. The CDR3 region is CAISEVSGYEQYF. DNA of the CDR3: TGTGCCATCAGTGAGGTGAGCGGCTACGAGCAGTACTTC.

This rearrangement joins TRBV7-7 to TRBJ2-3, with D possibly being TRBD2 (5 bases). The CDR3 consists of 15 residues. V was shortened by 1 base and J by 4 bases, with 12 bases between the two germline ends. Germline CDR1 is SSHAT and CDR2 is FNYEAQ (reference sequence). CDR3 amino acids: CASSLVGFGADTQYF. The CDR3 DNA follows: TGTGCCAGCAGCTTAGTGGGGTTCGGGGCAGATACGCAGTATTTT.

This clone has only one observation. The chain carries TRBV7-2 and TRBJ2-7, with 14 bases fitting TRBD2. CDR1 is SGHTA, CDR2 FQGNSA, per germline. V lost 5 bases and J lost 5; bases outside the gene matches: 5. The CDR3 has 15 amino acids. The CDR3 region has the DNA TGTGCCAGCAGCCGGACTAGCGGGAGGCTCGACGAGCAGTACTTC. As protein: CASSRTSGRLDEQYF.

V usage is TRBV9 and J usage is TRBJ2-2; 13 bases line up with TRBD2. Trimming took 4 bases from V and 4 from J; bases not matched to a gene: 7. Germline V gene data show CDR1 as SGDLS and CDR2 as YYNGEE. The CDR3 totals 17 residues. In DNA form, the CDR3 reads TGTGCCAGCAGCCCACCCCGACTAGCGGGGGGCACCGGGGAGCTGTTTTTT. It yields the protein CASSPPRLAGGTGELFF. Full variable domain (remainder filled in from reference TRBV9 and TRBJ2-2): DSGVTQTPKHLITATGQRVTLRCSPRSGDLSVYWYQQSLDQGLQFLIQYYNGEERAKGNILERFSAQQFPDLHSELNLSSLELGDSALYFCASSPPRLAGGTGELFFGEGSRLTVL.

The chain couples TRBV5-1 to TRBJ1-4, with D perhaps matching TRBD1 (5 bases). The CDR3 extends over 14 amino acids. With 4 bases removed from V and 5 bases from J, the gap between germline ends came to 12 bases. Germline-derived CDR1 and CDR2 are SGHRS and YFSETQ. CDR3 loop: CASSLRQKNEKLFF. The CDR3 DNA reads as TGCGCCAGCAGCCTCAGACAGAAGAATGAAAAACTGTTTTTT.

The chain employs TRBV4-2 and TRBJ2-7; D possibly corresponds to TRBD2 (5 bases). In germline, CDR1 is LGHNA, CDR2 YNFKEQ. This CDR3 comprises 13 residues. Trimming shortened V by 4 bases and J by 3 bases, and 10 bases separated the two germline ends. CDR3 nucleotide sequence: TGTGCCAGCAGCCGGGAGCAAGGCTACGAGCAGTACTTC. Protein product: CASSREQGYEQYF.

The CDR3 DNA follows: TGCAGCGTTGAAGATCGGGGACAGGGGGCTAACTATGGCTACACCTTC. Amino acids: CSVEDRGQGANYGYTF. The chain has TRBV29-1 and TRBJ1-2, with 11 bases identical to TRBD1. V was pared by 0 bases and J by 0 bases, with 3 bases of the junction left unmatched. Germline CDR1 SQVTM, CDR2 ANQGSEA. The CDR3 has 16 amino acids.

The V and J genes are TRBV6-1 and TRBJ2-3, with 8 bases fitting TRBD1. This CDR3 is 14 amino acids long. Looked up from germline, CDR1 is MNHNS and CDR2 is SASEGT. J lost 4 bases, V lost 5 bases, and 5 bases had no gene match. The CDR3 nucleotides are TGTGCCAGCAGTCCAGGACAGGGTGCAGATACGCAGTATTTT. Amino acid sequence: CASSPGQGADTQYF.

The gene calls are TRBV2 and TRBJ2-1; tentative D call: TRBD2 (6 bases). Germline CDR1 SNHLY, CDR2 FYNNEI. The CDR3 has 14 amino acids. Between the trimmed V and J ends, which lost 5 bases and 4 bases, there was a span of 12 bases. The CDR3 loop reads CASSRLSGYNEQFF. The CDR3 coding sequence is TGTGCCAGCAGTCGCCTTAGCGGATACAATGAGCAGTTCTTC.

The chain couples TRBV7-2 to TRBJ2-2; TRBD2 might be the D (5 bases). CDR1 is SGHTA and CDR2 is FQGNSA in the germline V gene. V was pared by 1 base and J by 7 bases, with 10 bases between. The CDR3 covers 14 residues. The CDR3 spells CASSLVRAGGELFF. CDR3 sequence (DNA): TGTGCCAGCAGCTTAGTTCGGGCGGGCGGGGAGCTGTTTTTT.

The V and J genes are TRBV2 and TRBJ1-2; D gene uncertain. This CDR3 region has 13 residues. The germline CDR1 and CDR2 sequences are SNHLY and FYNNEI. The V end was cut by 1 base, the J end by 3 bases, with 6 bases between. The CDR3 sequence is CASSEGQDYGYTF. CDR3 in DNA: TGTGCCAGCAGTGAAGGCCAGGACTATGGCTACACCTTC.

The CDR3 loop reads CASSSTGGYEQYF. As DNA, the CDR3 is TGTGCCAGCAGTTCTACAGGGGGGTACGAGCAGTACTTC. The rearrangement joins TRBV28 to TRBJ2-7; 8 bases map to TRBD1. Trimming at V came to 4 bases and at J to 4 bases, leaving 3 bases not matched to a gene. CDR1 and CDR2 (germline): MDHEN, SYDVKM. This CDR3 is 13 amino acids long. The entire variable domain, with the rest obtained from reference TRBV28 and TRBJ2-7, is as follows: DVKVTQSSRYLVKRTGEKVFLECVQDMDHENMFWYRQDPGLGLRLIYFSYDVKMKEKGDIPEGYSVSREKKERFSLILESASTNQTSMYLCASSSTGGYEQYFGPGTRLTVT.